This passage covers 9 T cell receptor beta chains from one sample sequenced in a study of persistence of HIV-infected CD4 T cells. The libraries were made with immunoSEQ version 4 in survey mode. Here immunoSEQ multiplex PCR was the method, and the copy in TCRdb shows in-frame clones only, minus some. The sample consists of under 50,000 clones, 80% to 90% of them appearing once. Anti-CD3/anti-CD28 beads served as a nonspecific positive control stimulus. Responding CD4+ T cells were sorted by upregulation of both CD40 ligand and CD69. What these receptors recognize is not known. This sample comprised CD4+ T cells sorted from PBMCs after approximately 19-hour stimulation, obtained from a patient who received antiretroviral therapy. Every receptor here comes from an adult woman with HIV who was CMV-seropositive.

This clone was picked up one time. This rearrangement joins TRBV5-4 to TRBJ1-2, with 11 bases matching TRBD1. CDR1 SGHNT and CDR2 YYREEE come from the germline V gene (reference sequence). With 4 bases clipped from V and 8 bases from J, the junction kept 7 bases outside the gene matches. The CDR3 totals 14 residues. As DNA, the CDR3 is TGTGCCAGCAGCAAAGGACAGGGGGCGGGCGGCTACACCTTC. Translated: CASSKGQGAGGYTF.

This chain uses TRBV3-1 (or the pseudogene TRBV3-2) with TRBJ1-2; D ambiguous. The germline CDR1 and CDR2 sequences are LGHDT and YNNKEL (reference sequence). V gave up 0 bases and J gave up 6 bases, with 8 bases separating them. The CDR3 has 13 residues. This CDR3 reads CASSQDWKNGYTF. Here the CDR3 DNA reads TGTGCCAGCAGCCAAGATTGGAAAAATGGCTACACCTTC.

The chain employs TRBV5-4 and TRBJ2-7, with 7 positions matching TRBD1. Germline CDR1 is SGHNT and CDR2 is YYREEE (reference sequence). After removal of 3 bases from V and 2 bases from J, the junction contained 2 bases not matched to a gene. CDR3 size: 13 residues. The CDR3 is CASSWTGAYEQYF. The CDR3 DNA reads as TGTGCCAGCAGCTGGACAGGAGCCTACGAGCAGTACTTC.

V and J are TRBV2 and TRBJ2-1; TRBD1 matches 9 bases. CDR3 length equals 13 residues. CDR1 SNHLY and CDR2 FYNNEI come from the germline V gene. The V and J ends lost 9 bases and 3 bases, in that order; junction bases with no gene match: 3. As DNA, the CDR3 is TGTGCCAGAACAGGGGGCCTCTACAATGAGCAGTTCTTC. Its protein is CARTGGLYNEQFF.

The CDR3 reads CASREGAQSNGYTF. The CDR3 DNA is TGTGCCAGCAGGGAGGGGGCGCAGTCCAACGGCTACACCTTC. The V call is TRBV28, the J call TRBJ1-2; the match to TRBD1 covers 7 bases. V shed 6 bases, J shed 8 bases, and the junction held 12 bases outside the gene matches. The CDR3 has 14 amino acids. The germline gives CDR1 MDHEN, CDR2 SYDVKM.

The chain employs TRBV24-1 and TRBJ1-1; D is uncertain. CDR1 and CDR2 from the germline V gene are KGHDR and SFDVKD. This CDR3 comprises 13 residues. V lost 9 bases and J lost 0, with 10 bases in between. Here the CDR3 reads CATRAGMNTEAFF. For the CDR3, the DNA is TGTGCCACCCGAGCAGGTATGAACACTGAAGCTTTCTTT.

On this clone: The sample contains more than one DNA sequence encoding this CDR3. The rearrangement links TRBV28 to TRBJ1-1; D unclear. CDR1 is MDHEN and CDR2 is SYDVKM in the germline V gene. With 4 bases removed from V and 2 bases from J, the gap between germline ends came to 2 bases. This CDR3 has 11 residues. CDR3 sequence: CASSSNTEAFF. The CDR3 DNA reads as TGTGCCAGCAGTTCTAACACTGAAGCTTTCTTT.

Here the CDR3 DNA reads TGTGCCAGCAGCACCCAACAGGGCCTCACTGAAGCTTTCTTT. Translation: CASSTQQGLTEAFF. The gene calls are TRBV7-2 and TRBJ1-1; perhaps TRBD1 as D (6 bases). Germline CDR1 SGHTA, CDR2 FQGNSA. V shed 5 bases and J shed 4 bases, with 14 bases lying between them. This CDR3 is 14 amino acids long.

The chain is built from TRBV30 and TRBJ1-1; the D is unclear. The ends were cut back, 5 bases at V and 4 bases at J, with 8 bases in the middle. The CDR3 spans 11 residues. CDR1 and CDR2 (germline): GTSNPN, SVGIG (reference sequence). This chain's CDR3 is CAWAGITEAFF. CDR3 nucleotides: TGTGCCTGGGCGGGGATCACTGAAGCTTTCTTT.